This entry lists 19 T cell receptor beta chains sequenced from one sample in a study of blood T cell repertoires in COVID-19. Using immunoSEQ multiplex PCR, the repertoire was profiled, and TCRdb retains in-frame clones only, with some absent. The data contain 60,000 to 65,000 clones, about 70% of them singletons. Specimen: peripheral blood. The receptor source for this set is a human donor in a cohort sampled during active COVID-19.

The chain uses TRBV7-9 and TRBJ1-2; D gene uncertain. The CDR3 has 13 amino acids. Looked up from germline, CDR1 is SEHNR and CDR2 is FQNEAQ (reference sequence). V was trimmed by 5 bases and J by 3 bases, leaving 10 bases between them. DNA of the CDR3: TGTGCCAGCAGCCCTAGACGAGACTATGGCTACACCTTC. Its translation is CASSPRRDYGYTF.

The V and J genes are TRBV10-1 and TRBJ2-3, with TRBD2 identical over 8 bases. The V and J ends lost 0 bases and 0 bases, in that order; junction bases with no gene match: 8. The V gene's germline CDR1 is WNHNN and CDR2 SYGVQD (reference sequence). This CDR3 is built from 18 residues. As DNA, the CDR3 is TGCGCCAGCAGTGAGTCCCGATCAATAGCGGGGAGCACAGATACGCAGTATTTT. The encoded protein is CASSESRSIAGSTDTQYF.

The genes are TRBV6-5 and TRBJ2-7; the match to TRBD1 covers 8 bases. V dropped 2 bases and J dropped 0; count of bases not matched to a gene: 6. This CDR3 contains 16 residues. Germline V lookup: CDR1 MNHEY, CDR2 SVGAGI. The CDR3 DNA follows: TGTGCCAGCAGTTACGCAGGGACAGGTTCCTCCTACGAGCAGTACTTC. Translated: CASSYAGTGSSYEQYF.

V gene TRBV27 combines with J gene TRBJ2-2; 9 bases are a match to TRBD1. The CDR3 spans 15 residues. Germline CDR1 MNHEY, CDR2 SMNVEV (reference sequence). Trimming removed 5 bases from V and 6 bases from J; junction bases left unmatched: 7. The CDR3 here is CASSGGTGRPGELFF. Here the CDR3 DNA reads TGTGCCAGCAGTGGCGGGACAGGGCGGCCCGGGGAGCTGTTTTTT.

DNA for the CDR3: TGCGCCAGCAGCTTGAGACAGGGGCAAGAGACCCAGTACTTC. This sequence encodes CASSLRQGQETQYF. This sequence joins TRBV5-1 and TRBJ2-5; TRBD1 matches 8 bases. This CDR3 has 14 residues. After removal of 1 base from V and 2 bases from J, the junction contained 1 base not matched to a gene. Germline V lookup: CDR1 SGHRS, CDR2 YFSETQ.

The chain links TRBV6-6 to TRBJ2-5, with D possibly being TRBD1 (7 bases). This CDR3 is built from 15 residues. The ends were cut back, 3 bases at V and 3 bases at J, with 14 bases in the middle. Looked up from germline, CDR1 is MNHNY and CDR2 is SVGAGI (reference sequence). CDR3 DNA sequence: TGTGCCAGCAGTTATCGACAGGGAGGAAAAGAGACCCAGTACTTC. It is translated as CASSYRQGGKETQYF.

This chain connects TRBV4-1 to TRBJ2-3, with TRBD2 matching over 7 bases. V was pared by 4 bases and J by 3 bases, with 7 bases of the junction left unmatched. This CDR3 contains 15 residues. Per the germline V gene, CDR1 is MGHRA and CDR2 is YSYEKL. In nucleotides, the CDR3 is TGCGCCAGCAGCCTTGGACTAGACGGTACAGATACGCAGTATTTT. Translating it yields CASSLGLDGTDTQYF.

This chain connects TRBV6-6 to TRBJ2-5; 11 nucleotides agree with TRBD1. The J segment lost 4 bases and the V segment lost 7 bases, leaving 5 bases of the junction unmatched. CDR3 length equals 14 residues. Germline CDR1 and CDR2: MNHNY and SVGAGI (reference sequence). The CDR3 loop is CASTRTGGRETQYF. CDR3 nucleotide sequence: TGTGCCAGCACGCGGACAGGGGGCCGAGAGACCCAGTACTTC.

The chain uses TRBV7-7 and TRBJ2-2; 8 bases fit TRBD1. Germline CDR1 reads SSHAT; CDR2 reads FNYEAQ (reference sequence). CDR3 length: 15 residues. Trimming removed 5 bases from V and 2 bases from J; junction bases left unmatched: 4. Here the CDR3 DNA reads TGTGCCAGCAGCCTGTCAGGGGGCAACACCGGGGAGCTGTTTTTT. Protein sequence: CASSLSGGNTGELFF.

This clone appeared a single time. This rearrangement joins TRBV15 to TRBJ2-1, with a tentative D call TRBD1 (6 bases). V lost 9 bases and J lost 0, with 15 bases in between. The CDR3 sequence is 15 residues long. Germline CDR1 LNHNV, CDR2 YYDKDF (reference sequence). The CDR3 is CATRIRGSSYNEQFF. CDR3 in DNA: TGTGCCACACGGATCAGGGGTAGCTCCTACAATGAGCAGTTCTTC.

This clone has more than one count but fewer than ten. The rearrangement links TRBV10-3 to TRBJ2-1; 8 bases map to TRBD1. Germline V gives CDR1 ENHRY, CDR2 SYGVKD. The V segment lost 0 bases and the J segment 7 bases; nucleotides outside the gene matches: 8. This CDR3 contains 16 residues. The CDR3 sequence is CAISESYRGLGNEQFF. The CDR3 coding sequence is TGTGCCATCAGTGAGTCCTACAGGGGGTTAGGAAATGAGCAGTTCTTC.

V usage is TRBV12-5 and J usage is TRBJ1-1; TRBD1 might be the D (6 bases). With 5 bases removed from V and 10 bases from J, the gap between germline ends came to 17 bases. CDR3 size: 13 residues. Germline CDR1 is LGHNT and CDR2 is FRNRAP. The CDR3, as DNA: TGTGCTAGTGGTCCGGGTTGGGGGCGGAGAGCTTTCTTT. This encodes CASGPGWGRRAFF.

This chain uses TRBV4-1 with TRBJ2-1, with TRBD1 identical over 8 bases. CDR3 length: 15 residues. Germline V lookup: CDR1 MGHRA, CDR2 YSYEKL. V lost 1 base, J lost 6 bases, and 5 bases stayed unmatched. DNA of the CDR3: TGCGCCAGCAGCCAAGGACAGGGGTATCTCAATGAGCAGTTCTTC. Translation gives CASSQGQGYLNEQFF.

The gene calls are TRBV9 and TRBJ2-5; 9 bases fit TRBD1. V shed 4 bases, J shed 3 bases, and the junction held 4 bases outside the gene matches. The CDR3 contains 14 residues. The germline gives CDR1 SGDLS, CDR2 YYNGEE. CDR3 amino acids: CASSPGQGEETQYF. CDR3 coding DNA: TGTGCCAGCAGCCCGGGACAGGGAGAAGAGACCCAGTACTTC.

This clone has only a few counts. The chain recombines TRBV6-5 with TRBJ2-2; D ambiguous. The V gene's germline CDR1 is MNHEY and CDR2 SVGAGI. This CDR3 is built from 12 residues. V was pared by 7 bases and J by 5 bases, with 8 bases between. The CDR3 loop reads CASMRFTGELFF. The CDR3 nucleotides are TGTGCCAGCATGCGGTTTACCGGGGAGCTGTTTTTT.

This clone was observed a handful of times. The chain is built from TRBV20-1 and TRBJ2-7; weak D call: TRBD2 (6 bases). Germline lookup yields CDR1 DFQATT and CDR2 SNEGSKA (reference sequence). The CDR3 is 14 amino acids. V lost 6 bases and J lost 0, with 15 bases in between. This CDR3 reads CSASSQTSSYEQYF. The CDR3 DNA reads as TGCAGTGCAAGTAGCCAGACTAGCTCCTACGAGCAGTACTTC.

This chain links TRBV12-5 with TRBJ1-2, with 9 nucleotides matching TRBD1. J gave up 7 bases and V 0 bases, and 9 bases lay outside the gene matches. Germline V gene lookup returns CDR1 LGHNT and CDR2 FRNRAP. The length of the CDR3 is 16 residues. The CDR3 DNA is TGTGCTAGTGGTTTGGTAGTCGGGACAGGGTTCACTGGCTACACCTTC. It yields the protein CASGLVVGTGFTGYTF.

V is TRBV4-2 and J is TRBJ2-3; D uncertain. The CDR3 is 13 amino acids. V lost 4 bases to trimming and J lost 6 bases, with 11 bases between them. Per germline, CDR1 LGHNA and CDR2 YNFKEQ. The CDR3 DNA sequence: TGTGCCAGCAGCCGCGCACCCGGGGATACGCAGTATTTT. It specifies CASSRAPGDTQYF.

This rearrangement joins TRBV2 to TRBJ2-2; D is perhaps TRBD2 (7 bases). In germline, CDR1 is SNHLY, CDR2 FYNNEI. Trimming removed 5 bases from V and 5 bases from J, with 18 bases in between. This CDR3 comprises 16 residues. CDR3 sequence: CASSPSGRGVTGELFF. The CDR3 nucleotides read TGTGCCAGCAGTCCCTCGGGGAGGGGGGTTACCGGGGAGCTGTTTTTT.